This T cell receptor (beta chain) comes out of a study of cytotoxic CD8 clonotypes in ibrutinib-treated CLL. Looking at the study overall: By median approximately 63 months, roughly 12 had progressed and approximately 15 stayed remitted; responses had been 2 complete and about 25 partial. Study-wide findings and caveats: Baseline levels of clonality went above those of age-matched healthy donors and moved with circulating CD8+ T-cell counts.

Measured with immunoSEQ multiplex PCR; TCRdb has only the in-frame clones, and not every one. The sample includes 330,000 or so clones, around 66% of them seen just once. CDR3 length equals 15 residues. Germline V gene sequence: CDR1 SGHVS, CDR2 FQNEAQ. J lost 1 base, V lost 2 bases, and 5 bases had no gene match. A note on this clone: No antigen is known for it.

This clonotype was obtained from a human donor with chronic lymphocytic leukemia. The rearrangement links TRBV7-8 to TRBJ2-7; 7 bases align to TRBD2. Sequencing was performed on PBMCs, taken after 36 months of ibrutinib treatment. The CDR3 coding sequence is TGTGCCAGCAGCTTACCGACTAGCTCTTCCTACGAGCAGTACTTC. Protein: CASSLPTSSSYEQYF.